Listed below are T cell receptor beta chains from one sample, sequenced in a study of T cell therapy after organ transplantation. Their antigen targets remain unknown. Assay: immunoSEQ multiplex PCR; the TCRdb copy retains only in-frame clones and omits some. The table shows around 50,000 clones, with 94% occurring only once. The input for sequencing was CD8+ T cells from blood, taken before autologous CMV-specific T cell therapy. These receptors originate from a human patient who had received a solid organ transplant and had CMV disease. The CDR3 runs from the conserved cysteine through the conserved F or W. A D gene is named only where the DNA matches it firmly.

v_call: TRBV11-2
j_call: TRBJ2-3
d_call: .
cdr3_aa: CASSYQGTDTQYF
cdr3_nt: TGTGCCAGCAGCTACCAGGGCACAGATACGCAGTATTTT

v_call: TRBV6-4
j_call: TRBJ2-7
d_call: TRBD2
cdr3_aa: CASSARGLAAVGEQYF
cdr3_nt: TGTGCCAGCAGTGCCAGGGGACTAGCGGCCGTTGGCGAGCAGTACTTC

v_call: TRBV14
j_call: TRBJ1-1
d_call: .
cdr3_aa: CASSQDRGPTEAFF
cdr3_nt: TGTGCCAGCAGCCAAGACAGAGGGCCCACTGAAGCTTTCTTT

v_call: TRBV25-1
j_call: TRBJ1-6
d_call: .
cdr3_aa: CASSIQDNSPLHF
cdr3_nt: TGTGCCAGCAGTATACAGGATAATTCACCCCTCCACTTT

v_call: TRBV10-1
j_call: TRBJ2-3
d_call: .
cdr3_aa: CASSEGGWRTDTQYF
cdr3_nt: TGCGCCAGCAGTGAGGGGGGCTGGCGCACAGATACGCAGTATTTT

v_call: TRBV9
j_call: TRBJ1-1
d_call: .
cdr3_aa: CASSVEGGDLNTEAFF
cdr3_nt: TGTGCCAGCAGCGTAGAAGGGGGGGATTTGAACACTGAAGCTTTCTTT

v_call: TRBV5-8
j_call: TRBJ1-5
d_call: .
cdr3_aa: CASSLVYSNQPQHF
cdr3_nt: TGTGCCAGCAGCTTGGTGTACAGCAATCAGCCCCAGCATTTT

v_call: TRBV7-9
j_call: TRBJ1-2
d_call: TRBD1
cdr3_aa: CASGQGDYGYTF
cdr3_nt: TGTGCCAGCGGGCAGGGGGACTATGGCTACACCTTC

v_call: TRBV5-4
j_call: TRBJ2-5
d_call: .
cdr3_aa: CASSAPGQDATQYF
cdr3_nt: TGTGCCAGCAGCGCCCCTGGGCAGGACGCGACCCAGTACTTC

v_call: TRBV9
j_call: TRBJ2-7
d_call: TRBD1
cdr3_aa: CASSVESGGSYEQYF
cdr3_nt: TGTGCCAGCAGCGTAGAGTCAGGGGGATCCTACGAGCAGTACTTC

v_call: TRBV14
j_call: TRBJ2-5
d_call: .
cdr3_aa: CASSQQGWETQYF
cdr3_nt: TGTGCCAGCAGCCAACAGGGCTGGGAGACCCAGTACTTC

v_call: TRBV12-5
j_call: TRBJ1-1
d_call: .
cdr3_aa: CASGLIQGTEAFF
cdr3_nt: TGTGCTAGTGGTTTGATCCAGGGCACTGAAGCTTTCTTT

v_call: TRBV4-2
j_call: TRBJ2-7
d_call: TRBD2
cdr3_aa: CASSPSSAGGTYEQYF
cdr3_nt: TGTGCCAGCAGCCCGTCCTCGGCGGGAGGGACCTACGAGCAGTACTTC

v_call: TRBV7-9
j_call: TRBJ1-1
d_call: .
cdr3_aa: CASSFGDTEAFF
cdr3_nt: TGTGCCAGCAGCTTTGGAGACACTGAAGCTTTCTTT

v_call: TRBV19
j_call: TRBJ2-7
d_call: .
cdr3_aa: CASSIGVGTYEQYF
cdr3_nt: TGTGCCAGTAGTATAGGGGTAGGTACCTACGAGCAGTACTTC

v_call: TRBV5-6
j_call: TRBJ2-3
d_call: .
cdr3_aa: CASENGGPLTDTQYF
cdr3_nt: TGTGCCAGTGAAAACGGTGGACCCCTCACAGATACGCAGTATTTT

v_call: TRBV2
j_call: TRBJ1-2
d_call: .
cdr3_aa: CASSDSGAGYGYTF
cdr3_nt: TGTGCCAGCAGTGATTCAGGGGCGGGCTATGGCTACACCTTC

v_call: TRBV30
j_call: TRBJ1-2
d_call: TRBD1
cdr3_aa: CAWSVLAGGNYGYTF
cdr3_nt: TGTGCCTGGAGTGTACTAGCAGGGGGGAACTATGGCTACACCTTC

v_call: TRBV19
j_call: TRBJ1-1
d_call: TRBD1
cdr3_aa: CASSFSGGAATEAFF
cdr3_nt: TGTGCCAGTAGTTTTTCAGGGGGCGCCGCCACTGAAGCTTTCTTT

v_call: TRBV21-1
j_call: TRBJ1-2
d_call: .
cdr3_aa: CASSKDSHGYTF
cdr3_nt: TGTGCCAGCAGCAAAGACAGCCATGGCTACACCTTC

v_call: TRBV6-5
j_call: TRBJ2-2
d_call: .
cdr3_aa: CASSYSTGTGELFF
cdr3_nt: TGTGCCAGCAGTTACTCGACGGGCACCGGGGAGCTGTTTTTT

v_call: TRBV7-9
j_call: TRBJ1-1
d_call: .
cdr3_aa: CASRGAWDTEAFF
cdr3_nt: TGTGCCAGTCGCGGGGCATGGGACACTGAAGCTTTCTTT

v_call: TRBV9
j_call: TRBJ1-1
d_call: .
cdr3_aa: CASSVKGAPTEAFF
cdr3_nt: TGTGCCAGCAGCGTAAAGGGCGCGCCCACTGAAGCTTTCTTT

v_call: TRBV7-9
j_call: TRBJ2-2
d_call: .
cdr3_aa: CASSSSRGGTGELFF
cdr3_nt: TGTGCCAGCAGCTCGTCGCGGGGCGGCACCGGGGAGCTGTTTTTT

v_call: TRBV6-5
j_call: TRBJ1-2
d_call: .
cdr3_aa: CASSYKGDGYTF
cdr3_nt: TGTGCCAGCAGTTACAAAGGGGATGGCTACACCTTC

v_call: TRBV6-6
j_call: TRBJ2-7
d_call: .
cdr3_aa: CASTTLPGEQYF
cdr3_nt: TGTGCCAGCACTACCCTCCCGGGGGAGCAGTACTTC

v_call: TRBV29-1
j_call: TRBJ2-3
d_call: TRBD1
cdr3_aa: CSVDSNIRQGRTDTQYF
cdr3_nt: TGCAGCGTCGATAGTAATATTAGACAGGGACGCACAGATACGCAGTATTTT

v_call: TRBV5-1
j_call: TRBJ2-1
d_call: TRBD2
cdr3_aa: CASSWPPSGGASNEQFF
cdr3_nt: TGCGCCAGCAGCTGGCCTCCTAGCGGGGGGGCAAGCAATGAGCAGTTCTTC

v_call: TRBV4-3
j_call: TRBJ2-7
d_call: .
cdr3_aa: CASSQARRGAWEQYF
cdr3_nt: TGCGCCAGCAGCCAAGCCAGAAGGGGGGCGTGGGAGCAGTACTTC

v_call: TRBV7-6
j_call: TRBJ2-7
d_call: .
cdr3_aa: CASSSSVGGPEQYF
cdr3_nt: TGTGCCAGCAGCTCCTCAGTCGGAGGGCCCGAGCAGTACTTC

v_call: TRBV7-3
j_call: TRBJ2-7
d_call: .
cdr3_aa: CASSLSGTSSSYEQYF
cdr3_nt: TGTGCCAGCAGCTTAAGCGGGACCTCGAGCTCCTACGAGCAGTACTTC

v_call: TRBV7-9
j_call: TRBJ1-1
d_call: .
cdr3_aa: CASTTDLNTEAFF
cdr3_nt: TGTGCCAGCACGACAGATTTGAACACTGAAGCTTTCTTT

v_call: TRBV2
j_call: TRBJ2-7
d_call: .
cdr3_aa: CATLVRGWSSYEQYF
cdr3_nt: TGTGCCACCCTTGTTAGGGGCTGGAGCTCCTACGAGCAGTACTTC